This record covers a single TCR beta chain. This specimen comes from a study of cytomegalovirus exposure and HLA in healthy donors. At the level of the study: The same platform was used for the 120 or so validation repertoires as for the approximately 670 first-cohort repertoires, as reported in a later analysis.

TCRdb's copy holds only in-frame clones and misses some; the assay was immunoSEQ multiplex PCR. This repertoire shows about 150,000 clones, 86% found once; its top ten account for around 2.1%. Trimming took 5 bases from V and 2 from J; bases not matched to a gene: 3. The V gene's germline CDR1 is SEHNR and CDR2 FQNEAQ (reference sequence). The CDR3 totals 15 residues. The receptor was isolated from a human donor in good health. The sample taken for sequencing was PBMCs. The chain uses TRBV7-9 and TRBJ2-1; 10 bases line up with TRBD2. In nucleotides, the CDR3 is TGTGCCAGCAGCACGACTAGCGGGCCCTACAATGAGCAGTTCTTC. It encodes CASSTTSGPYNEQFF.